A selection of T cell receptor beta chains follows, all from one sample in a study of neoadjuvant anti-PD-1 for oral cavity cancer. Sequencing was performed with immunoSEQ multiplex PCR; in TCRdb, only in-frame clones are kept and a portion is missing. The data hold more than 9,500 clones, with about two thirds observed a single time. Source: PBMCs, taken after nivolumab (anti-PD-1) treatment. The receptors were gathered from a person between 40 and 85 years old with oral cavity squamous cell carcinoma. Each CDR3 is given with its conserved first and last residue. Fields, in order: J gene, clone size, D gene, V gene, CDR3 DNA, CDR3 protein. D genes are given only for firm matches. Part of the rows lack a size; the others show once, few, many or a class for expanded clones.

J: TRBJ2-1
size: .
D: TRBD1
V: TRBV6-5
DNA: TGTGCCAGCAGTCGACAGGGGACCTCCAATGAGCAGTTCTTC
CDR3: CASSRQGTSNEQFF

J: TRBJ2-5
size: .
D: TRBD1
V: TRBV5-1
DNA: TGCGCCAGCAGCCTCGAGGGACAGGTAGCGGAGACCCAGTACTTC
CDR3: CASSLEGQVAETQYF

J: TRBJ1-1
size: .
D: .
V: TRBV5-1
DNA: TGCGCCAGCAGTTCACAGGTGGGCACTGAAGCTTTCTTT
CDR3: CASSSQVGTEAFF

J: TRBJ1-5
size: once
D: TRBD1
V: TRBV7-8
DNA: TGTGCCAGCAGCCCTAGACAGGGGGTCGGCCAGCCCCAGCATTTT
CDR3: CASSPRQGVGQPQHF

J: TRBJ2-7
size: once
D: .
V: TRBV10-2
DNA: TGCGCCAGCAGTAGGACCAACTACGAGCAGTACTTC
CDR3: CASSRTNYEQYF

J: TRBJ2-7
size: .
D: TRBD1
V: TRBV6-5
DNA: TGTGCCAGCGGACAGGGACCCTACGAGCAGTACTTC
CDR3: CASGQGPYEQYF

J: TRBJ2-7
size: .
D: .
V: TRBV10-1
DNA: TGCGCCAGCAGTGAGTCGGGAAACTCCTACGAGCAGTACTTC
CDR3: CASSESGNSYEQYF

J: TRBJ1-2
size: .
D: TRBD1
V: TRBV11-2
DNA: TGTGCCAGCAGGAAACCGGGACAGGGGCTTGTCTATGGCTACACCTTC
CDR3: CASRKPGQGLVYGYTF

J: TRBJ1-3
size: few
D: .
V: TRBV11-2
DNA: TGTGCCAGCAGCCCCTTTATCTTCTCTGGAAACACCATATATTTT
CDR3: CASSPFIFSGNTIYF

J: TRBJ2-3
size: few
D: .
V: TRBV27
DNA: TGTGCCAGCAGTTCCCCGGGGGATACGCAGTATTTT
CDR3: CASSSPGDTQYF

J: TRBJ2-7
size: .
D: .
V: TRBV9
DNA: TGTGCCAGCAGCGTAAGCGCCAGCAGCGGGTACGAGCAGTACTTC
CDR3: CASSVSASSGYEQYF

J: TRBJ1-1
size: .
D: .
V: TRBV2
DNA: TGTGCCAGCAGGCCGGACAGTGTTAACACTGAAGCTTTCTTT
CDR3: CASRPDSVNTEAFF

J: TRBJ2-4
size: .
D: TRBD1
V: TRBV5-1
DNA: TGCGCCAGCAGCCCTCGAGCAGGGGGCCACGCCAAAAACATTCAGTACTTC
CDR3: CASSPRAGGHAKNIQYF

J: TRBJ1-5
size: few
D: TRBD1
V: TRBV28
DNA: TGTGCCAGCAGACCAGACAGGGAGAGCAATCAGCCCCAGCATTTT
CDR3: CASRPDRESNQPQHF

J: TRBJ1-2
size: .
D: TRBD1
V: TRBV7-8
DNA: TGTGCCAGCAGCTCCTCTCCGACAGGGGAGCCGGATGGCTACACCTTC
CDR3: CASSSSPTGEPDGYTF

J: TRBJ2-7
size: .
D: TRBD2
V: TRBV5-4
DNA: TGTGCCAGCAGCTTAGCTAGCGGGAGGTACGAGCAGTACTTC
CDR3: CASSLASGRYEQYF

J: TRBJ1-1
size: .
D: .
V: TRBV29-1
DNA: TGCAGCGTTGAAGGAGGGGGCACTGAAGCTTTCTTT
CDR3: CSVEGGGTEAFF

J: TRBJ2-5
size: .
D: .
V: TRBV7-8
DNA: TGTGCCAGCAGCTTAGCGGGATTGGGTGGGTCCGTTCGGACCCAGTACTTC
CDR3: CASSLAGLGGSVRTQYF

J: TRBJ2-1
size: once
D: .
V: TRBV6-6
DNA: TGTGCCAGCAGTCACTCCGAGCAGTTCTTC
CDR3: CASSHSEQFF

J: TRBJ2-7
size: .
D: .
V: TRBV7-9
DNA: TGTGCCAGCAGCTTAGGGGGGGTGGAGCAGTACTTC
CDR3: CASSLGGVEQYF

J: TRBJ2-3
size: .
D: .
V: TRBV13
DNA: TGTGCCAGCAGCCTTCGAACTAGCACAGATACGCAGTATTTT
CDR3: CASSLRTSTDTQYF

J: TRBJ1-1
size: .
D: .
V: TRBV27
DNA: TGTGCCAGCAGTTTAATGAGGGAGATGAACACTGAAGCTTTCTTT
CDR3: CASSLMREMNTEAFF

J: TRBJ1-3
size: .
D: TRBD1
V: TRBV6-1
DNA: TGTGCCAGCATTCGAGACAGGGGAGGAAACACCATATATTTT
CDR3: CASIRDRGGNTIYF

J: TRBJ2-5
size: .
D: TRBD2
V: TRBV10-2
DNA: TGCGCCAGCACCCCTGGGTGGCTAGCGGGGCAAGAGACCCAGTACTTC
CDR3: CASTPGWLAGQETQYF

J: TRBJ1-4
size: once
D: .
V: TRBV5-1
DNA: TGCGCCAGCAGTGGGGCACGGACTAATGAAAAACTGTTTTTT
CDR3: CASSGARTNEKLFF